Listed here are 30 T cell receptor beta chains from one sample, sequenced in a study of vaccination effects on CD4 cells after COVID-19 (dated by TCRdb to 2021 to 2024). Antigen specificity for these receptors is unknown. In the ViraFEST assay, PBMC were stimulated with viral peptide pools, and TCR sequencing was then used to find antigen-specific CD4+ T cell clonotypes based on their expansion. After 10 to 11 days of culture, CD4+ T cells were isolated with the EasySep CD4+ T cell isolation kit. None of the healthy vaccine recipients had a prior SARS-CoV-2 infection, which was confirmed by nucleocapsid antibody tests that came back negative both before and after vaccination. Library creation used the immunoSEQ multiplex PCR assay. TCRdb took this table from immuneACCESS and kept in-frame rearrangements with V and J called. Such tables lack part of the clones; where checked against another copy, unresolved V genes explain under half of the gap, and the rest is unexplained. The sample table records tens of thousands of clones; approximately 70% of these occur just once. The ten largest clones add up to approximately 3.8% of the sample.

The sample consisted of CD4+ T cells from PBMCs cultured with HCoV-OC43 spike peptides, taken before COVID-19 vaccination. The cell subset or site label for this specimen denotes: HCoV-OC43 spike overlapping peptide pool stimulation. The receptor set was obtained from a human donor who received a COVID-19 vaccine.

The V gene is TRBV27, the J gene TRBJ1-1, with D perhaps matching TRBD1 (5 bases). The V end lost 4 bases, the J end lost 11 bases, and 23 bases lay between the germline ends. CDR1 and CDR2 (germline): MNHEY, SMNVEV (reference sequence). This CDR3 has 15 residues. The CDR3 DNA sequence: TGTGCCAGCAGTTCCCACCCGGGACCCCTGGGAGGGGCTTTCTTT. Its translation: CASSSHPGPLGGAFF.

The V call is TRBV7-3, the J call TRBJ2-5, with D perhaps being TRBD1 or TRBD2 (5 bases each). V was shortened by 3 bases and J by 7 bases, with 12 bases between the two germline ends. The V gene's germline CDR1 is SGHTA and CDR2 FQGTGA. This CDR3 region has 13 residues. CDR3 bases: TGTGCCAGCAGCTTTGGGACCTCGGGGACCCAGTACTTC. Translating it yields CASSFGTSGTQYF.

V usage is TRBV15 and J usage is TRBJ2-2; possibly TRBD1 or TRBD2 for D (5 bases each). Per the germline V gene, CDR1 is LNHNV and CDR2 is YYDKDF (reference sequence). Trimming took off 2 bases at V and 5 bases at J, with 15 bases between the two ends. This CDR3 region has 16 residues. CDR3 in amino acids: CATSRRPGTPTGELFF. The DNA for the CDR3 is TGTGCCACCAGCAGACGTCCCGGGACGCCTACCGGGGAGCTGTTTTTT.

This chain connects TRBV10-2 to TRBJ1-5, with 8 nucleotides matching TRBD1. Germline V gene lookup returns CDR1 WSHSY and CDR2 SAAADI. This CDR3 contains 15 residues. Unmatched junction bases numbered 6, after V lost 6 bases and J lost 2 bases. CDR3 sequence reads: CASSDRGSGNQPQHF. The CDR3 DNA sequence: TGCGCCAGCAGCGACAGGGGTAGCGGCAATCAGCCCCAGCATTTT.

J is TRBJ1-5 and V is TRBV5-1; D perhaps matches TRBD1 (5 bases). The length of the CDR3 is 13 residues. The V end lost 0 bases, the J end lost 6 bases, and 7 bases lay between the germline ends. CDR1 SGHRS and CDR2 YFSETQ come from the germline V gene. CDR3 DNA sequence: TGCGCCAGCAGCTTGGGGGGGGGTCAGCCCCAGCATTTT. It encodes CASSLGGGQPQHF.

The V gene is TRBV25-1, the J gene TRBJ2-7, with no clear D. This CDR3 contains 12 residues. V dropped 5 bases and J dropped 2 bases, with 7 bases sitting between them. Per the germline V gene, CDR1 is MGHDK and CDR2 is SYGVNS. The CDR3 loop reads CASSSDTYEQYV. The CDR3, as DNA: TGTGCCAGCAGTTCCGACACCTACGAGCAGTACGTC.

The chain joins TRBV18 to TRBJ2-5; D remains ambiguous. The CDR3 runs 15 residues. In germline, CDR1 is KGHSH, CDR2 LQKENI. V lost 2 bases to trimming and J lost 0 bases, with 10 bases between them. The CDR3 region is CASSPSTVYQETQYF. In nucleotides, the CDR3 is TGTGCCAGCTCACCATCTACAGTGTACCAAGAGACCCAGTACTTC.

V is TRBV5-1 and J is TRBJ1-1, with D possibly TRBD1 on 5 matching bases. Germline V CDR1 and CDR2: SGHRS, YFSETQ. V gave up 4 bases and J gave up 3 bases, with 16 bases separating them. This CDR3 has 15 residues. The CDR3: CASSTPGLLDTEAFF. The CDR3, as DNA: TGCGCCAGCAGCACCCCAGGGTTGTTGGACACTGAAGCTTTCTTT.

The CDR3 DNA reads TGTGCCAGCAGCTTGGTAGCGGGACCCACTAATCAGCCCCAGCATTTT. It encodes CASSLVAGPTNQPQHF. V is TRBV5-6 and J is TRBJ1-5; TRBD1 might be the D (5 bases). This CDR3 comprises 16 residues. V shed 0 bases and J shed 4 bases, with 14 bases lying between them. Germline lookup yields CDR1 SGHDT and CDR2 YYEEEE.

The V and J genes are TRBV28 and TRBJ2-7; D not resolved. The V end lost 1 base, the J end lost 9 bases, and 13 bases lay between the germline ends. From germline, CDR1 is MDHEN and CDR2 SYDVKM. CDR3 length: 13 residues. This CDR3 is CASSLSSSFVQYV. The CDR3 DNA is TGTGCCAGCAGTTTATCCAGTTCTTTCGTGCAGTACGTC.

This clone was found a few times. The CDR3 region has the DNA TGTGCCAGCAGCCCAGGGGCTTCGGAGGAAAAACTGTTTTTT. Its protein is CASSPGASEEKLFF. The V call is TRBV7-9, the J call TRBJ1-4; TRBD1 is a possible D gene (6 bases). CDR1 is SEHNR and CDR2 is FQNEAQ in the germline V gene (reference sequence). V dropped 5 bases and J dropped 8 bases, with 15 bases sitting between them. This CDR3 spans 14 amino acids.

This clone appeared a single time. CDR3 in amino acids: CASSVAVEETQYF. The CDR3 DNA sequence: TGTGCCAGCAGCGTAGCTGTGGAAGAGACCCAGTACTTC. This chain uses TRBV9 with TRBJ2-5; D unresolved. Between the trimmed V and J ends, which lost 0 bases and 3 bases, there was a span of 6 bases. The length of the CDR3 is 13 residues. The germline V gene has CDR1 SGDLS and CDR2 YYNGEE.

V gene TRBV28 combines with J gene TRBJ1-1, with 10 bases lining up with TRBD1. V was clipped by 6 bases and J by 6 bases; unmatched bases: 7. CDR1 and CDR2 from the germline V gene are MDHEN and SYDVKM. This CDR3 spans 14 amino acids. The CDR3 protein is CASSRQGASPEAFF. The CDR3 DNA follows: TGTGCCAGCAGCCGACAGGGGGCATCCCCTGAAGCTTTCTTT.

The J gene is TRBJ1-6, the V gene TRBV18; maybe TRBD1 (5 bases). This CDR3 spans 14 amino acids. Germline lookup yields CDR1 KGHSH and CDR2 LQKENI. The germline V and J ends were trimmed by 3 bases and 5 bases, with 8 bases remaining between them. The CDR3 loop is CASSPGPDNSPLHF. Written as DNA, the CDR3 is TGTGCCAGCTCACCGGGACCGGATAATTCACCCCTCCACTTT.

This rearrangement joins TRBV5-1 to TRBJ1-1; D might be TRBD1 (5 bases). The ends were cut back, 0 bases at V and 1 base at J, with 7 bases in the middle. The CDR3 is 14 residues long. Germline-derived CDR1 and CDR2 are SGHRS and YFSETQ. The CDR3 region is CASSLAGKNTEAFF. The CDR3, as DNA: TGCGCCAGCAGCTTGGCAGGGAAGAACACTGAAGCTTTCTTT.

The CDR3 DNA sequence: TGTGCCAGTAGTATAGATTTAAATTGGGACAGGAAAAACATTCAGTACTTC. Translating gives CASSIDLNWDRKNIQYF. V is TRBV19 and J is TRBJ2-4; 8 bases match TRBD1. CDR1 and CDR2 from the germline V gene are LNHDA and SQIVND (reference sequence). The length of the CDR3 is 17 residues. Germline trimming cut 0 bases from V and 4 bases from J; bases unmatched to any gene: 8.

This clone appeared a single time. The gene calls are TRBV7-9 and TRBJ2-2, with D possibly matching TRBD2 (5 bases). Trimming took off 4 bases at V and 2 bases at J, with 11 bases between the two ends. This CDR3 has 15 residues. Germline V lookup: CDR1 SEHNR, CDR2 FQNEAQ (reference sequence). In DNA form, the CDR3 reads TGTGCCAGCAGCTACGCCGGGATTAACACCGGGGAGCTGTTTTTT. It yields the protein CASSYAGINTGELFF.

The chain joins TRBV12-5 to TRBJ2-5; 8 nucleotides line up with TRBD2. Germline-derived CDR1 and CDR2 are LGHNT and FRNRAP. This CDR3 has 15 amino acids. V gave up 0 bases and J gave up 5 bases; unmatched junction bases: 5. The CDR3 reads CASGLVSGGRETQYF. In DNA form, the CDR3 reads TGTGCTAGTGGTTTGGTATCGGGGGGGCGGGAGACCCAGTACTTC.

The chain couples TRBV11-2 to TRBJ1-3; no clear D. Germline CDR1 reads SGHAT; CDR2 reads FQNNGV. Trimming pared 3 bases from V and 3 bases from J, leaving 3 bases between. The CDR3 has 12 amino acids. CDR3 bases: TGTGCCAGCAGCTTTGTTGGAAACACCATATATTTT. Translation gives CASSFVGNTIYF.

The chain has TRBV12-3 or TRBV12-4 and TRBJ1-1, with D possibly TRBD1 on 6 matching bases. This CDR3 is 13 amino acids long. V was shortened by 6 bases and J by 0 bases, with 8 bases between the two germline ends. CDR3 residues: CASSRTVNTEAFF. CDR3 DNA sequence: TGTGCCAGCAGCCGGACAGTGAACACTGAAGCTTTCTTT.

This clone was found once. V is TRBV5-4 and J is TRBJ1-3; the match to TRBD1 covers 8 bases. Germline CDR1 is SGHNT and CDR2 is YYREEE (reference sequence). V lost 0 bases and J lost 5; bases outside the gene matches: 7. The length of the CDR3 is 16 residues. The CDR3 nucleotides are TGTGCCAGCAGCTTGGCTCGGACAGGGCCCAGAAACACCATATATTTT. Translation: CASSLARTGPRNTIYF.

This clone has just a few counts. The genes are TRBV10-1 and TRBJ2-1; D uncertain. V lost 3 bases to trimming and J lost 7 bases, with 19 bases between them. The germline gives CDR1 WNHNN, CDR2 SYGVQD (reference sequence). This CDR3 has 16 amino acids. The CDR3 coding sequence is TGCGCCAGCAGTGACCAAAGGCCCGGCGTTCTGAATGAGCAGTTCTTC. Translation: CASSDQRPGVLNEQFF.

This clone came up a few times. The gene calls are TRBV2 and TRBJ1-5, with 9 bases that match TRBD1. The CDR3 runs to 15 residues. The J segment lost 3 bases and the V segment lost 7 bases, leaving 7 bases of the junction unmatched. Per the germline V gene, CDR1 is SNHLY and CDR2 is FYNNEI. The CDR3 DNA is TGTGCCAGCACCCGACAGGGGGTCCCCAATCAGCCCCAGCATTTT. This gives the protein CASTRQGVPNQPQHF.

CDR3 loop: CASSQQRNQPQHF. The DNA for the CDR3 is TGTGCCAGCAGCCAGCAGCGAAATCAGCCCCAGCATTTT. The rearrangement joins TRBV7-2 to TRBJ1-5; D unresolved. From germline, CDR1 is SGHTA and CDR2 FQGNSA. The CDR3 extends over 13 amino acids. Between the trimmed V and J ends, which lost 5 bases and 4 bases, there was a span of 9 bases.

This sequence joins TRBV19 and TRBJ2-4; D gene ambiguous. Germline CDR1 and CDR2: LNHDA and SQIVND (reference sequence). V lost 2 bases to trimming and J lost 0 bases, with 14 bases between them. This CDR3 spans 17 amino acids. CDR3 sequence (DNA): TGTGCCAGTAGTATACGGAGCAGCAGCCTAGCCAAAAACATTCAGTACTTC. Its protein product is CASSIRSSSLAKNIQYF.

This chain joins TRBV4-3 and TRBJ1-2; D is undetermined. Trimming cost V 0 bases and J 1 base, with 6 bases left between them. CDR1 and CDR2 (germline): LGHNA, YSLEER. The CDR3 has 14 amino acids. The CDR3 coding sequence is TGCGCCAGCAGCCAAGAATCCGGTAACTATGGCTACACCTTC. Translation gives CASSQESGNYGYTF.

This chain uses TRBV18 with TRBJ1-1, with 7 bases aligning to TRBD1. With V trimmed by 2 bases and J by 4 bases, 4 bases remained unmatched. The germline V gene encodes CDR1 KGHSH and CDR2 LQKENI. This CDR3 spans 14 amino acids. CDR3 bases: TGTGCCAGCTCACCAGGGGCAGGGGGCACTGAAGCTTTCTTT. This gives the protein CASSPGAGGTEAFF.

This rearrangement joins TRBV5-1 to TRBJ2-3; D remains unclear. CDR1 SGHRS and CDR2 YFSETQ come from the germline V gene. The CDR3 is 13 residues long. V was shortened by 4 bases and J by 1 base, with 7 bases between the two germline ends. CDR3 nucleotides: TGCGCCAGCAGCACGCAGGGCACAGATACGCAGTATTTT. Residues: CASSTQGTDTQYF.

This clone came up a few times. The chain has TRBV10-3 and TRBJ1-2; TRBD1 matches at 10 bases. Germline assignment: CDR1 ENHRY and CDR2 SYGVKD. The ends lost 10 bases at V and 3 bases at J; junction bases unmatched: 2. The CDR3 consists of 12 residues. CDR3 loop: CATGQGDYGYTF. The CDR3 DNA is TGTGCCACTGGACAGGGGGACTATGGCTACACCTTC.

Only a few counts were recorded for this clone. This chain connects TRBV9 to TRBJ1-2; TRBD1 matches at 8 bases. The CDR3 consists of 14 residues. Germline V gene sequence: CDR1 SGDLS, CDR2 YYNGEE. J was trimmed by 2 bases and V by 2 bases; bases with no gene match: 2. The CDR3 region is CASSVQGANYGYTF. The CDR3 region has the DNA TGTGCCAGCAGCGTCCAGGGGGCGAACTATGGCTACACCTTC.